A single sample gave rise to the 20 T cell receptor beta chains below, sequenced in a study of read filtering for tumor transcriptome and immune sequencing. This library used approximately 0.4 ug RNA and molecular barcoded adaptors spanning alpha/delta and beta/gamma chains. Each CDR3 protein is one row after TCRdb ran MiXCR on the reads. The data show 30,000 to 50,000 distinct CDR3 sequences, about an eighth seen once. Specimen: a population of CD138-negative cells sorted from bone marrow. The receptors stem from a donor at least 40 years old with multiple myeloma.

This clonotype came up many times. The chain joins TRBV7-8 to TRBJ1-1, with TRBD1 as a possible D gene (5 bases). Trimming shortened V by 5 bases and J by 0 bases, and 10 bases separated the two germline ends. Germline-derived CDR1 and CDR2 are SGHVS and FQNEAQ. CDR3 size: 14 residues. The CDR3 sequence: CASSQGSLNTEAFF. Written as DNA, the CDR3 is TGTGCCAGCAGCCAGGGATCCTTGAACACTGAAGCTTTCTTT.

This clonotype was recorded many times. CDR3 coding DNA: TGCAGCGTTGGAATAGCGGGCCCCTACGAGCAGTACTTC. It yields the protein CSVGIAGPYEQYF. The V and J genes are TRBV29-1 and TRBJ2-7, with 7 bases that match TRBD2. The CDR3 runs to 13 residues. Germline trimming cut 4 bases from V and 2 bases from J; bases unmatched to any gene: 5. From germline, CDR1 is SQVTM and CDR2 ANQGSEA.

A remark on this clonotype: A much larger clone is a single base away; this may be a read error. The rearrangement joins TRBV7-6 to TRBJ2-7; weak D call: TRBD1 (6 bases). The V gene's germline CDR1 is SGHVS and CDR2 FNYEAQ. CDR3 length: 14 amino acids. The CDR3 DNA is TGTGCCAGCAGCCTCTCAGGGGAAGGCTACGGGCAGTACTTC. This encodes CASSLSGEGYGQYF.

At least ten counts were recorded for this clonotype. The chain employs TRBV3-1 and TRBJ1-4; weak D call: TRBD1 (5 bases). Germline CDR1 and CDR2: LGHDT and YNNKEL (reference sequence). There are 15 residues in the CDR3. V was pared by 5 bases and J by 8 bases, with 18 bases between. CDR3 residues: CASSSPGTVGEKLFF. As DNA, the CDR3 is TGTGCCAGCAGCTCCCCCGGGACGGTGGGGGAAAAACTGTTTTTT.

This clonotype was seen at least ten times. CDR3 sequence reads: CASQSDYTQYF. Here the CDR3 DNA reads TGTGCCAGCCAATCGGACTATACGCAGTATTTT. V gene TRBV28 combines with J gene TRBJ2-3, with D possibly matching TRBD2 (5 bases). The CDR3 contains 11 residues. V was trimmed by 8 bases and J by 7 bases, leaving 10 bases between them. Looked up from germline, CDR1 is MDHEN and CDR2 is SYDVKM.

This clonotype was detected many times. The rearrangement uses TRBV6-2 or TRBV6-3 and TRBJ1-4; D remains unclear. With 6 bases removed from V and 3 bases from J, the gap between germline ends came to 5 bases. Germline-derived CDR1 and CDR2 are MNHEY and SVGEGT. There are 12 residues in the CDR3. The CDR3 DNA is TGTGCCAGCAGCTTCCCTAATGAAAAACTGTTTTTT. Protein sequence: CASSFPNEKLFF.

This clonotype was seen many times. The CDR3 spells CASSLIRQGGRHNEQFF. The DNA for the CDR3 is TGTGCCAGCAGCTTAATACGACAGGGAGGACGACACAATGAGCAGTTCTTC. The gene calls are TRBV7-9 and TRBJ2-1, with a tentative D call TRBD1 (7 bases). Germline V gives CDR1 SEHNR, CDR2 FQNEAQ (reference sequence). There are 17 residues in the CDR3. The V gene lost 2 bases and the J gene lost 5 bases, with 19 bases spanning the gap.

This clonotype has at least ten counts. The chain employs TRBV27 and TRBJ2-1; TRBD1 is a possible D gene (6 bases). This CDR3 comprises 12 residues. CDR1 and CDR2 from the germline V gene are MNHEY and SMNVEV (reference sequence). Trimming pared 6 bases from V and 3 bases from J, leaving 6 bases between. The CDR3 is CASRDSYNEQFF. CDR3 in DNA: TGTGCCAGCAGGGACAGCTACAATGAGCAGTTCTTC.

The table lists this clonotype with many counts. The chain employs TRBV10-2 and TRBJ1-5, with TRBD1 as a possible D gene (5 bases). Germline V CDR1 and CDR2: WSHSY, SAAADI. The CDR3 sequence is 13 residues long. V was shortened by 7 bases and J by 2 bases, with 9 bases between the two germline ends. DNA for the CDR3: TGCGCCAGCAAAGGAGGGGGCAATCAGCCCCAGCATTTT. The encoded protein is CASKGGGNQPQHF.

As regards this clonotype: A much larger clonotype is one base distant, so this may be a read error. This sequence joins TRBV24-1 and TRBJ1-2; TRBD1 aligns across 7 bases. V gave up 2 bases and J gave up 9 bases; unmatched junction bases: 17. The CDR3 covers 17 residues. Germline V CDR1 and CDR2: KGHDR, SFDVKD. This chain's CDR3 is CATSDSGQAGSLHSYTF. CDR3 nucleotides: TGTGCCACCAGTGATTCCGGACAGGCCGGCAGTTTACATAGCTACACCTTC.

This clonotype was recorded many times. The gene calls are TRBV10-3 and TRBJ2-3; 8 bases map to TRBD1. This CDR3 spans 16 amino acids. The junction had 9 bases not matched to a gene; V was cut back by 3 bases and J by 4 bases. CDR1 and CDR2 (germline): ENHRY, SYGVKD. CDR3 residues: CAISESRQDRADTQYF. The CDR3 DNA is TGTGCCATCAGTGAAAGTCGGCAGGACAGGGCAGATACGCAGTATTTT.

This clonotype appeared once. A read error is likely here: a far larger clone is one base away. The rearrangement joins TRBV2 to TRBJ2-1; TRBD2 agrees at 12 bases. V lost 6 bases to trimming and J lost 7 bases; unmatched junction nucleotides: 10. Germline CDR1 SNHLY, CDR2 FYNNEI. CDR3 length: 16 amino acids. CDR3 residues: CASSDRTSGAGNEQFF. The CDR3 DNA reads TGTGCCAGCAGCGACAGGACTAGCGGGGCTGGAAATGAGCAGTTCTTC.

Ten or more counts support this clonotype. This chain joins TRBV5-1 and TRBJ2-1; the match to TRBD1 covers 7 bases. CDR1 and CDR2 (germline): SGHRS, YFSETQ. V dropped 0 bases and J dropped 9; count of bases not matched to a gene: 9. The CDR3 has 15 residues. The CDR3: CASSLEGGGLIEQFF. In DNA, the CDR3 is TGCGCCAGCAGCTTGGAAGGGGGCGGCCTGATTGAGCAGTTCTTC. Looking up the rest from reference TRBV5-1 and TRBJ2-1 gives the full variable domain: KAGVTQTPRYLIKTRGQQVTLSCSPISGHRSVSWYQQTPGQGLQFLFEYFSETQRNKGNFPGRFSGRQFSNSRSEMNVSTLELGDSALYLCASSLEGGGLIEQFFGPGTRLTVL.

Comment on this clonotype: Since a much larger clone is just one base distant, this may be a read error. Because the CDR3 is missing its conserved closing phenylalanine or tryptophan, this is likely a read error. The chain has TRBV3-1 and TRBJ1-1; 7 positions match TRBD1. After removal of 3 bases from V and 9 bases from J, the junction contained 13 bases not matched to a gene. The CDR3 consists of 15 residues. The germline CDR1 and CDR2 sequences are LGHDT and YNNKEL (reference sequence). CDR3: CASSQVTGKKEKAFS. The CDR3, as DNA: TGTGCCAGCAGCCAGGTGACAGGGAAGAAGGAAAAAGCTTTCTCT.

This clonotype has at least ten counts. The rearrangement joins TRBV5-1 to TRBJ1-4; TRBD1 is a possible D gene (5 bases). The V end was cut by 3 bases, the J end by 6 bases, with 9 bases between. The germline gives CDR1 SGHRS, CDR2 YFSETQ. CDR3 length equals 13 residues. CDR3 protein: CASSWGRDEKLFF. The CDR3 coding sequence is TGCGCCAGCAGCTGGGGACGGGATGAAAAACTGTTTTTT.

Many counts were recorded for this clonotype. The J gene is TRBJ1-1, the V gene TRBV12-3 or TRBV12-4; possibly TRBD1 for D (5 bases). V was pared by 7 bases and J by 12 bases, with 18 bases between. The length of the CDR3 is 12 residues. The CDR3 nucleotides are TGTGCCAGCACCACGGGACGGACAAGTTCTTTCTTT. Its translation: CASTTGRTSSFF.

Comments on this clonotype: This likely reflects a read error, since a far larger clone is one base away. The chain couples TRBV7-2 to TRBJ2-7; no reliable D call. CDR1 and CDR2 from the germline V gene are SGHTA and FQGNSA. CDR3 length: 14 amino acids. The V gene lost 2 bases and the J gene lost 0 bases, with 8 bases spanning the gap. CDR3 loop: CASSLTDGSYEQYF. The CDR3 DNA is TGTGCCAGCAGCTTAACGGACGGCTCCTACGAGCAGTACTTC.

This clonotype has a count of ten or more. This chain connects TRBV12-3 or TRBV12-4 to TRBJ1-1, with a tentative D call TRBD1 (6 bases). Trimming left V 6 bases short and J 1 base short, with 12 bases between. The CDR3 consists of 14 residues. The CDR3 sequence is CASRPGTPNTEAFF. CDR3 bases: TGTGCCAGCAGGCCGGGGACACCGAACACTGAAGCTTTCTTT.

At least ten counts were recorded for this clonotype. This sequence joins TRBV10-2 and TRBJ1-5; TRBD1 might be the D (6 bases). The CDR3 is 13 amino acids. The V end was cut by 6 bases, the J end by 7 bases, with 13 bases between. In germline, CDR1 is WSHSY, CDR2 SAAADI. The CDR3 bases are TGCGCCAGCAGCGGAGGGGGTAGACAGCCCCAGCATTTT. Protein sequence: CASSGGGRQPQHF.

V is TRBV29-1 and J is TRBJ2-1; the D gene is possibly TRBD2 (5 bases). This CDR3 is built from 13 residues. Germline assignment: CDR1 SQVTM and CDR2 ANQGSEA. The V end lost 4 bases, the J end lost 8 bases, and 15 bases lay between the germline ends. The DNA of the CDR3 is TGCAGCGTTGCGGCAGGCACGAGGGATGAGCAGTTCTTC. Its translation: CSVAAGTRDEQFF.